This entry concerns a single T cell receptor (beta chain). What it binds is unknown. Donors were healthy HIV-negative adults without recent acute infections or vaccinations. The sample originates from a study of shared clonotypes between healthy human individuals. Study-level information: Each donor contributed plates that comprised three CD4 naive, three CD4 memory, two CD8 naive and one CD8 memory.

CDR3 length: 15 amino acids. V dropped 3 bases and J dropped 4; count of bases not matched to a gene: 5. The germline CDR1 and CDR2 sequences are SGHTA and FQGNSA. Assay used: immunoSEQ multiplex PCR; TCRdb lists only in-frame clones, some missing. The repertoire consists of some 1,100,000 clones, with approximately 80% occurring once and the leading ten covering 0.5% to 0.6%. Study-wide results and limits: Sampling involved blood alone; tissue repertoires likely differ.

This clonotype was sampled from a man younger than 35 in good health. Some clones in this sample may be carry-over from other donors' samples. The specimen sequenced was memory CD4+ T cells from PBMCs. Subset meaning: CD45RA-negative fraction. The chain carries TRBV7-2 and TRBJ1-3; 8 bases fit TRBD1. CDR3 DNA sequence: TGTGCCAGCAGCTTTTGGACAGGGAGGGGAAACACCATATATTTT. This translates into CASSFWTGRGNTIYF.